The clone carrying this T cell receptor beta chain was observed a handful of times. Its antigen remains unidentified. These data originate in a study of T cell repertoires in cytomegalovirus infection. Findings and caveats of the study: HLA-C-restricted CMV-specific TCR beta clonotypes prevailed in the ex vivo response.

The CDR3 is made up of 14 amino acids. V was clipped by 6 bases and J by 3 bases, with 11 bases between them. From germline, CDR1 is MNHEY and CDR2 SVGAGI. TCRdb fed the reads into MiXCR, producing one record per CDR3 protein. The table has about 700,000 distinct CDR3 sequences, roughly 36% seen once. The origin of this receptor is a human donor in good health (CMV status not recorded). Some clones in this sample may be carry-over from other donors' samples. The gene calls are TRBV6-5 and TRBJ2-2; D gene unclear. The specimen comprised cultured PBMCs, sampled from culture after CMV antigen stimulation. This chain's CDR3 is CASSSSTDTGELFF. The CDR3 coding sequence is TGTGCCAGCAGCTCATCAACGGACACCGGGGAGCTGTTTTTT.